This T cell receptor beta chain originates from a study of vaccination and CD4 T cells after COVID-19. V was pared by 3 bases and J by 2 bases, with 6 bases between. This CDR3 has 13 amino acids. Germline loops: CDR1 SGHNT, CDR2 YENEEA. Comments on this clonotype: Antigen specificity is unknown.

The Oncomine TCR Beta short-read assay generated sequence data from the DNA of cultured CD4+ T cells. Cultures of CD4+ T cells served as the source for extracting genomic DNA. TCRdb redid the calling of the PCR reads with MiXCR, one entry per CDR3 protein. The profile shows 20,000 or so distinct CDR3 sequences, 26% of them singletons. Treatment given: approximately nine-day PBMC culture with coronavirus spike peptide pools or control peptides (ViraFEST assay). T cells were expanded with peptide pools, and expanded clonotypes were identified by TCR sequencing. PBMCs were cultured at 1.5 million to 2.5 million per well with roughly 10 IU/ml IL-2 and 10 ug/ml peptide pools. Whole-study results and caveats: Within the convalescent patients, a median approximately 86% of the SARS-CoV-2-reactive clones were ones that appeared only post-vaccination.

The V call is TRBV11-3, the J call TRBJ2-3; D is unresolved. The specimen was cultured CD4+ T cells from blood. The receptor comes from a human donor with COVID-19. CDR3 residues: CASSFPATDTQYF. CDR3 DNA sequence: TGTGCCAGCAGCTTTCCAGCCACAGATACGCAGTATTTT.